The rows below give T cell receptor beta chains drawn from one sample of a study of T cell responses to AZD1222 COVID-19 vaccine. Produced via immunoSEQ multiplex PCR; TCRdb's table is partial and in-frame only. The sample records about 100,000 clones, about nine tenths being singletons. The sample here was peripheral blood, taken on day 0 of AZD1222 vaccination. Receptors were obtained from an adult in good health. CDR3s leave out the opening cysteine and the closing phenylalanine or tryptophan. A D gene is named only where the DNA matches it firmly.

- | TRBJ2-7 | TRBV19 | ASSMGGGASEQY
TRBD1 | TRBJ1-6 | TRBV5-5 | ASSPTLRTGASPLH
- | TRBJ1-4 | TRBV4-2 | ASSRQTNEKLF
TRBD2 | TRBJ2-7 | TRBV7-9 | ASSPGTLAGGQY
TRBD2 | TRBJ2-7 | TRBV9 | ASSTRLAGSEQY
TRBD2 | TRBJ2-1 | TRBV27 | ASSIPRGRGGYNEQF
TRBD2 | TRBJ2-1 | TRBV19 | ASISAGGSFNEQF
TRBD2 | TRBJ2-5 | TRBV11-3 | ASSLGGASGQETQY
- | TRBJ2-2 | TRBV2 | ASSDGYTYTGELF
- | TRBJ2-1 | TRBV9 | ASSVRVGVQSYNEQF
- | TRBJ2-7 | TRBV7-7 | ASSLRMGGRSYEQY
TRBD1 | TRBJ1-1 | TRBV28 | ASSLRDREKAF
- | TRBJ2-7 | TRBV10-3 | AISANGYEQY
- | TRBJ1-6 | TRBV7-6 | ASSFGNSNSPLH
TRBD1 | TRBJ2-1 | TRBV9 | ASSVELGDRGANEQF
- | TRBJ2-5 | TRBV6-6 | ASILGARGQETQY
TRBD1 | TRBJ1-4 | TRBV7-2 | ASSRRTGDEKLF
TRBD2 | TRBJ2-3 | TRBV6-4 | ASSDSGGAFTQY
- | TRBJ2-7 | TRBV6-2/TRBV6-3 | ASSYLRAGVSEQY
- | TRBJ2-5 | TRBV3-1/TRBV3-2 | ASSQDGETQY
- | TRBJ1-2 | TRBV6-2/TRBV6-3 | ASSYFNYGYT
- | TRBJ1-2 | TRBV5-1 | ASSLDRTGYT
TRBD2 | TRBJ2-1 | TRBV3-1/TRBV3-2 | ASSQEFDQRGPNAHEQF
- | TRBJ1-5 | TRBV10-2 | ASSESVQPQH
- | TRBJ1-1 | TRBV14 | ASSQVGRPAEAF
- | TRBJ1-3 | TRBV7-3 | ASSLSQPGNTIY
- | TRBJ1-1 | TRBV3-1/TRBV3-2 | ASSQDTRTNTEAF
- | TRBJ1-5 | TRBV15 | ATVQGNNQPQH
TRBD1 | TRBJ2-1 | TRBV5-1 | ASSMGGTGASYNEQF
- | TRBJ2-1 | TRBV7-2 | ASSLAKSSYNEQF
TRBD2 | TRBJ2-1 | TRBV13 | ASSGTSGSSYNEQF
TRBD1 | TRBJ1-5 | TRBV4-1 | ASSQEDREDQPQH
- | TRBJ2-7 | TRBV2 | ASTRASYEQY
- | TRBJ2-5 | TRBV4-2 | ASSPTGGGQGTQY
TRBD1 | TRBJ1-2 | TRBV7-2 | ASIETRDSQRAGYT
- | TRBJ2-7 | TRBV6-2/TRBV6-3 | ASSYWRDYEQY
- | TRBJ1-5 | TRBV7-6 | ASSSMSGLNQPQH
TRBD1 | TRBJ2-7 | TRBV27 | ASKPGQRAYEQY
- | TRBJ1-1 | TRBV13 | ASSLDQGGIRAF
- | TRBJ2-3 | TRBV5-5 | ASSLAPPGAGTQY
- | TRBJ1-3 | TRBV6-5 | ASSYSLMSSGNTIY
TRBD1 | TRBJ2-3 | TRBV7-9 | ASSLGQGTTDTQY